The text below deals with one T cell receptor beta chain. Its target is unknown. Germline values: CDR1 KGHSH, CDR2 LQKENI. Trimming removed 3 bases from V and 9 bases from J, with 12 bases in between. This CDR3 contains 12 residues. TCRdb re-derived calls from the reads in MiXCR, one entry per CDR3 protein. This sample has roughly 300,000 distinct CDR3 sequences, with 25% found just once. This record comes from a study of T cell repertoires in cytomegalovirus infection. Study information: In public TCR beta signatures, there were indications of both CMV infection and matching HLA type. Study conclusions and caveats: There were HLA-C-restricted CMV-specific TCR beta clonotypes dominating the ex vivo response.

The V call is TRBV18, the J call TRBJ2-7; the D is unclear. The specimen sequenced was PBMCs. This TCR came from a human donor in good health (CMV status not recorded). Some clones in this sample may be carry-over from other donors' samples. CDR3 nucleotide sequence: TGTGCCAGCTCACCCGGGTCCCAATCGCAGTACTTC. It encodes CASSPGSQSQYF.